This is a list of T cell receptor beta chains from one sample in a study of T cell repertoires in cytomegalovirus infection. TCRdb re-called the reads through MiXCR, storing one row per CDR3 protein. The sample carries about 490,000 distinct CDR3 sequences, 15% to 20% recorded once. The sample was CD8+ T cells from PBMCs. These receptors were obtained from a human donor in good health (CMV status not recorded). Some clones in this sample may be carry-over from other donors' samples. CDR3s include the opening cysteine and the closing phenylalanine or tryptophan. The order of the fields is clone size, D gene, V gene, J gene, CDR3 DNA, CDR3 protein. The D gene is left open where the match is weak. Some rows mark clone size as missing; the rest say once, few, many or name a class of expanded clone.

clone size: NA; D gene: NA; V gene: TRBV7-9; J gene: TRBJ1-1; CDR3 DNA: TGTGCCAGCAGCCCCCCGTACGCTATGAACACTGAAGCTTTCTTT; CDR3 protein: CASSPPYAMNTEAFF
clone size: NA; D gene: TRBD2; V gene: TRBV10-3; J gene: TRBJ2-5; CDR3 DNA: TGTGCCACCTCGACTAGCGGGAGGAAACAAGAGACCCAGTACTTC; CDR3 protein: CATSTSGRKQETQYF
clone size: few; D gene: TRBD1; V gene: TRBV10-3; J gene: TRBJ1-5; CDR3 DNA: TGTGCCATCTGGACAGGGGGAAACAATCAGCCCCAGCATTTT; CDR3 protein: CAIWTGGNNQPQHF
clone size: NA; D gene: TRBD1; V gene: TRBV2; J gene: TRBJ2-7; CDR3 DNA: TGTGCCAACCGACAGGGCCCCTACGAGCAGTACTTC; CDR3 protein: CANRQGPYEQYF
clone size: NA; D gene: NA; V gene: TRBV7-8; J gene: TRBJ1-2; CDR3 DNA: TGTGCCAGCAGCTTAGTCCTAAAAGGCTATGGCTACACCTTC; CDR3 protein: CASSLVLKGYGYTF
clone size: few; D gene: NA; V gene: TRBV20-1; J gene: TRBJ2-2; CDR3 DNA: TGCAGTGCTAGAGACAGGGACATGATCGGGGAGCTGTTTTTT; CDR3 protein: CSARDRDMIGELFF
clone size: NA; D gene: NA; V gene: TRBV6-4; J gene: TRBJ2-3; CDR3 DNA: TGTGCCAGCAGTGACAGGACAGGCACAGATACGCAGTATTTT; CDR3 protein: CASSDRTGTDTQYF
clone size: few; D gene: TRBD1; V gene: TRBV6-6; J gene: TRBJ1-2; CDR3 DNA: TGTGCCAGCACCTACCTAGGGGACAGGAATACTGGCTACACCTTC; CDR3 protein: CASTYLGDRNTGYTF
clone size: many; D gene: TRBD1; V gene: TRBV2; J gene: TRBJ2-3; CDR3 DNA: TGTGCCAGCAGTTCCGGACAGGGGGCGATTTTAACAGATACGCAGTATTTT; CDR3 protein: CASSSGQGAILTDTQYF
clone size: few; D gene: TRBD1; V gene: TRBV10-3; J gene: TRBJ1-1; CDR3 DNA: TGTGCCATCAGTGCAGTGGACAGGGGGAGCACTGAAGCTTTCTTT; CDR3 protein: CAISAVDRGSTEAFF
clone size: NA; D gene: NA; V gene: TRBV20-1; J gene: TRBJ2-5; CDR3 DNA: TGCAGTGCTGTGGAGGGACAGCCTGTCCAAGAGACCCAGTACTTC; CDR3 protein: CSAVEGQPVQETQYF
clone size: few; D gene: TRBD2; V gene: TRBV29-1; J gene: TRBJ2-7; CDR3 DNA: TGCAGCGTGGGGACTAGGCGGGGACCCTACGAGCAGTACTTC; CDR3 protein: CSVGTRRGPYEQYF
clone size: many; D gene: NA; V gene: TRBV10-2; J gene: TRBJ2-3; CDR3 DNA: TGCGCCAGCAAGGGAAAAGGGACAGATACGCAGTATTTT; CDR3 protein: CASKGKGTDTQYF
clone size: few; D gene: TRBD1; V gene: TRBV19; J gene: TRBJ2-2; CDR3 DNA: TGTGCCAGTAGTACGGACAGGGGCTTAGTCGGGGAGCTGTTTTTT; CDR3 protein: CASSTDRGLVGELFF
clone size: many; D gene: TRBD1; V gene: TRBV7-9; J gene: TRBJ1-2; CDR3 DNA: TGTGCCAGCAGCTCCCAAGACAGGGTGAGAGGCTACACCTTC; CDR3 protein: CASSSQDRVRGYTF
clone size: many; D gene: NA; V gene: TRBV7-9; J gene: TRBJ2-2; CDR3 DNA: TGTGCCAGCAGCTTAATACTAGCTGTGGCCGGGGAGCTGTTTTTT; CDR3 protein: CASSLILAVAGELFF
clone size: many; D gene: NA; V gene: TRBV19; J gene: TRBJ1-1; CDR3 DNA: TGTGCCAGTAGGTTCCAGGGCGAAGCTTTCTTT; CDR3 protein: CASRFQGEAFF
clone size: many; D gene: NA; V gene: TRBV12-3/TRBV12-4; J gene: TRBJ2-6; CDR3 DNA: TGTGCCATCGTACCGGGCCGTGGGGCCAACGTCCTGACTTTC; CDR3 protein: CAIVPGRGANVLTF
clone size: NA; D gene: NA; V gene: TRBV14; J gene: TRBJ2-7; CDR3 DNA: TGTGCCAGCAGCCAGTCGGAGGACTACGAGCAGTACTTC; CDR3 protein: CASSQSEDYEQYF
clone size: NA; D gene: NA; V gene: TRBV27; J gene: TRBJ2-3; CDR3 DNA: TGTGCCAGCAGGCTCGGAACCCTTAGCACAGATACGCAGTATTTT; CDR3 protein: CASRLGTLSTDTQYF
clone size: NA; D gene: NA; V gene: TRBV20-1; J gene: TRBJ2-7; CDR3 DNA: TGCAGTGCTCGGCTGGTCGGTGAGCAGTACTTC; CDR3 protein: CSARLVGEQYF
clone size: many; D gene: NA; V gene: TRBV6-1; J gene: TRBJ1-5; CDR3 DNA: TGTGCCAGCAGTGAACCTTTGTCACCAAGCAATCAGCCCCAGCATTTT; CDR3 protein: CASSEPLSPSNQPQHF
clone size: many; D gene: NA; V gene: TRBV10-3; J gene: TRBJ2-2; CDR3 DNA: TGTGCCATCAGTGAGTCGATGGGGACCTTAAACACCGGGGAGCTGTTTTTT; CDR3 protein: CAISESMGTLNTGELFF
clone size: few; D gene: TRBD2; V gene: TRBV20-1; J gene: TRBJ2-5; CDR3 DNA: TGCAGTGCTCCTGGCGGGGGGGCCAGACTAGCGGGAGAGCAAGAGACCCAGTACTTC; CDR3 protein: CSAPGGGARLAGEQETQYF
clone size: few; D gene: TRBD1; V gene: TRBV5-1; J gene: TRBJ2-7; CDR3 DNA: TGCGCCAGCAGCTGGGGATGGACAGGGGGAGGGGAGCAGTACTTC; CDR3 protein: CASSWGWTGGGEQYF
clone size: many; D gene: NA; V gene: TRBV12-3/TRBV12-4; J gene: TRBJ2-1; CDR3 DNA: TGTGCCAGCAGGGCCCCGAGCTCCTACAATGAGCAGTTCTTC; CDR3 protein: CASRAPSSYNEQFF
clone size: NA; D gene: TRBD2; V gene: TRBV4-2; J gene: TRBJ2-2; CDR3 DNA: TGTGCCAGCAGCTTCCTCTCCACCCCCTCTAGCGGGAGGGGGACCGGGGAGCTGTTTTTT; CDR3 protein: CASSFLSTPSSGRGTGELFF
clone size: many; D gene: NA; V gene: TRBV6-5; J gene: TRBJ2-7; CDR3 DNA: TGTGCCAGCAGTTACCTGCAGGGGCTTTCCTACGAGCAGTACTTC; CDR3 protein: CASSYLQGLSYEQYF
clone size: few; D gene: TRBD2; V gene: TRBV7-6; J gene: TRBJ2-3; CDR3 DNA: TGTGCCAGCAGCTTACCCCATAGCGGGGGCACAGATACGCAGTATTTT; CDR3 protein: CASSLPHSGGTDTQYF
clone size: NA; D gene: NA; V gene: TRBV6-4; J gene: TRBJ1-3; CDR3 DNA: TGTGCCAGACCGGGGCCGAGCTCTGGAAACACCATATATTTT; CDR3 protein: CARPGPSSGNTIYF
clone size: many; D gene: TRBD2; V gene: TRBV10-2; J gene: TRBJ2-1; CDR3 DNA: TGCGCCAGCACCCTAGCGGGGGGCGTCTACAATGAGCAGTTCTTC; CDR3 protein: CASTLAGGVYNEQFF
clone size: many; D gene: TRBD1; V gene: TRBV2; J gene: TRBJ2-5; CDR3 DNA: TGTGCCAGCACCGGACAGGGACCAGAGACCCAGTACTTC; CDR3 protein: CASTGQGPETQYF